This T cell receptor beta chain appears in the sequencing data of a study of identical twins. CDR3 size: 14 residues. The trim removed 1 base at V and 4 bases at J, leaving 3 bases unmatched. From germline, CDR1 is DFQATT and CDR2 SNEGSKA (reference sequence). This clonotype appeared many times. TCRdb passed the 5' RACE reads through MiXCR, listing each CDR3 protein once. The sample consists of 420,000 or so distinct CDR3 sequences, about a fifth of them appearing once. The clonotype originates from a man aged 45-65 years in good health. The chain links TRBV20-1 to TRBJ2-2, with TRBD1 matching over 7 bases. The sample was naive T cells sorted from blood. The chain's CDR3 is CSARGGGSTGELFF. DNA of the CDR3: TGCAGTGCTAGAGGAGGGGGCAGCACCGGGGAGCTGTTTTTT.